The sequence of this T cell receptor beta chain was determined in a study of CXCR3-negative and CXCR3-positive naive CD8 T cells. Notes on the study in general: More hydrophobic TRB CDR3s occurred in CXCR3-positive than in CXCR3-negative naive cells.

The libraries of TRB cDNA were prepared using 5' RACE with UMI labels. TCRdb re-called the 5' RACE reads, yielding one record per CDR3 amino acid sequence without DNA. This sample's clone table lists some 120,000 distinct CDR3 sequences. On this clonotype itself: Antigen: not known.

Per germline, CDR1 MNHEY and CDR2 SMNVEV (reference sequence). This CDR3 has 14 residues. Sample: naive CXCR3+ CD8+ T cells from blood. Subset indicated: CD45RO-CCR7+CD27+CD95- naive CD8+ T cells expressing CXCR3 (TNR3+). The chain recombines TRBV27 with TRBJ2-7. The TCR was taken from a human donor in good health. Some clones in this sample may be carry-over from other donors' samples. The CDR3 region is CASRAPERPYEQYF.